The clone carrying this T cell receptor (beta chain) came up a few times. Its antigen is undetermined. Molecular barcoded adaptors covering alpha/delta and beta/gamma chains were used on 400 ng RNA. TCRdb re-called the reads with MiXCR, one entry per CDR3 protein. The sample holds about 48,000 distinct CDR3 sequences; 15% to 20% are singletons and the top ten take just over 15%. CDR1 and CDR2 (germline): LNHDA, SQIVND (reference sequence). After removal of 3 bases from V and 7 bases from J, the junction contained 9 bases not matched to a gene. The CDR3 consists of 15 residues. The data derive from a study of read filtering for tumor transcriptome and immune sequencing. Study results and limitations: Compared with RNA-seq, IR-seq gave much higher clonotype depth and reliability.

Bone marrow was sampled from every patient at the time of active disease. Input material: a population of CD138-negative cells sorted from bone marrow. The sequence was collected from a donor aged 40 or older with multiple myeloma. The chain links TRBV19 to TRBJ2-1; TRBD2 matches 7 bases. CDR3 nucleotides: TGTGCCAGTAGTATTGACCCGCGGGAGCGAAATGAGCAGTTCTTC. Protein: CASSIDPRERNEQFF.